Listed below are T cell receptor beta chains from one sample, sequenced in a study of blood T cell repertoires in COVID-19. Data came from immunoSEQ multiplex PCR; TCRdb stores just in-frame clones and leaves some out. The sample yields roughly 300,000 clones, under 90% seen once. Sequencing was performed on peripheral blood. Every receptor here comes from a woman aged 60-75 years with active or convalescent COVID-19. Both conserved end residues are part of each CDR3. D genes are given only for firm matches.

CDR3 protein: CASRKDSSYGYTF; J gene: TRBJ1-2; D gene: NA; V gene: TRBV12-3/TRBV12-4
CDR3 protein: CASSEGWGQGIYTEAFF; J gene: TRBJ1-1; D gene: TRBD1; V gene: TRBV2
CDR3 protein: CASSLENSGGVETQYF; J gene: TRBJ2-5; D gene: TRBD2; V gene: TRBV5-1
CDR3 protein: CASGSSGNSYPGEQYF; J gene: TRBJ2-7; D gene: NA; V gene: TRBV12-5
CDR3 protein: CASSLGVGAGYGYTF; J gene: TRBJ1-2; D gene: NA; V gene: TRBV11-2
CDR3 protein: CASSPGSSYNEQFF; J gene: TRBJ2-1; D gene: NA; V gene: TRBV5-4
CDR3 protein: CASSQQGRTNEKLFF; J gene: TRBJ1-4; D gene: NA; V gene: TRBV7-2
CDR3 protein: CASSEQSGGWGTEAFF; J gene: TRBJ1-1; D gene: TRBD1; V gene: TRBV6-1
CDR3 protein: CASSDWGGTIYF; J gene: TRBJ1-3; D gene: NA; V gene: TRBV7-9
CDR3 protein: CASSDTGTVYEQYF; J gene: TRBJ2-7; D gene: NA; V gene: TRBV25-1
CDR3 protein: CASSIHDGLTEAFF; J gene: TRBJ1-1; D gene: NA; V gene: TRBV19
CDR3 protein: CASSYSVGLANEQFF; J gene: TRBJ2-1; D gene: NA; V gene: TRBV6-5
CDR3 protein: CASSPRTGGNTDTQYF; J gene: TRBJ2-3; D gene: TRBD1; V gene: TRBV3-1/TRBV3-2
CDR3 protein: CASSQVFDNEQFF; J gene: TRBJ2-1; D gene: NA; V gene: TRBV3-1/TRBV3-2
CDR3 protein: CASSAGANTDTQYF; J gene: TRBJ2-3; D gene: NA; V gene: TRBV5-4
CDR3 protein: CASSRGRGGEKLFF; J gene: TRBJ1-4; D gene: NA; V gene: TRBV3-1/TRBV3-2
CDR3 protein: CASSFPGQQEENIQYF; J gene: TRBJ2-4; D gene: TRBD1; V gene: TRBV27
CDR3 protein: CASSQRQGASGYTF; J gene: TRBJ1-2; D gene: TRBD1; V gene: TRBV27
CDR3 protein: CAWSARTGQTYNEQFF; J gene: TRBJ2-1; D gene: TRBD1; V gene: TRBV30
CDR3 protein: CASSQSGTSTCSYEQYF; J gene: TRBJ2-7; D gene: NA; V gene: TRBV3-1/TRBV3-2
CDR3 protein: CASSLGGQTSTDTQYF; J gene: TRBJ2-3; D gene: NA; V gene: TRBV5-1
CDR3 protein: CASGTGGAWPQHF; J gene: TRBJ1-5; D gene: TRBD1; V gene: TRBV12-5